A selection of T cell receptor beta chains follows, all from one sample in a study of T cell responses to AZD1222 COVID-19 vaccine. Sequencing was performed with immunoSEQ multiplex PCR; in TCRdb, only in-frame clones are kept and a portion is missing. Here the sample spans about 97,000 clones, roughly 84% being singletons. The sequencing used peripheral blood, collected on day 0 of AZD1222 vaccination. The receptor set was obtained from an adult in good health. CDR3s include the opening cysteine and the closing phenylalanine or tryptophan. The D gene is left open where the match is weak. Not all rows give a size; the values are once, few, many and, for expanded clones, a class.

d_call clone_size j_call v_call cdr3_aa cdr3_nt
- once TRBJ2-3 TRBV10-1 CASSESRDGSTDTQYF TGCGCCAGCAGTGAGTCCCGGGACGGCAGCACAGATACGCAGTATTTT
- - TRBJ1-2 TRBV4-2 CASSQRGRGGYTF TGTGCCAGCAGCCAAAGGGGAAGGGGCGGCTACACCTTC
TRBD2 few TRBJ2-5 TRBV2 CASSTGTSGGQETQYF TGTGCCAGCAGTACAGGGACTAGCGGGGGGCAAGAGACCCAGTACTTC
TRBD1 - TRBJ1-2 TRBV18 CASSLPGQGKGGYTF TGCGCCAGCTCACTACCGGGACAGGGCAAGGGAGGCTACACCTTC
- - TRBJ1-1 TRBV9 CASSPRVTDTEAFF TGTGCCAGCAGCCCCCGGGTCACGGACACTGAAGCTTTCTTT
- - TRBJ2-5 TRBV12-5 CASGLDGRKETQYF TGTGCTAGTGGTTTGGATGGACGGAAAGAGACCCAGTACTTC
- - TRBJ2-3 TRBV5-1 CASSSSRRGLLFTDTQYF TGCGCCAGCAGCTCCTCTCGACGGGGGCTGCTCTTCACAGATACGCAGTATTTT
TRBD2 - TRBJ2-1 TRBV5-5 CASSFGGAGNEQFF TGTGCCAGCAGCTTCGGGGGGGCTGGTAATGAGCAGTTCTTC
- - TRBJ1-1 TRBV7-3 CASSRIGGIEAFF TGTGCCAGCAGCCGAATCGGGGGGATTGAAGCTTTCTTT
- - TRBJ1-5 TRBV5-4 CASSWWGQPQHF TGTGCCAGCAGCTGGTGGGGGCAGCCCCAGCATTTT
TRBD1 few TRBJ2-1 TRBV7-8 CASSSKRGGLSYNEQFF TGTGCCAGCAGCTCTAAAAGAGGGGGCCTCTCCTACAATGAGCAGTTCTTC
TRBD2 - TRBJ2-1 TRBV3-1/TRBV3-2 CASSQELAGYNEQFF TGTGCCAGCAGCCAAGAATTAGCGGGGTACAATGAGCAGTTCTTC
- - TRBJ1-2 TRBV18 CASSPREDYGYTF TGTGCCAGCTCACCACGGGAGGACTATGGCTACACCTTC
- - TRBJ2-7 TRBV7-9 CASSLGSGNYEQYF TGTGCCAGCAGCTTAGGTTCAGGGAACTACGAGCAGTACTTC
TRBD1 - TRBJ1-1 TRBV3-1/TRBV3-2 CASSPFGQALTEAFF TGTGCCAGCAGCCCCTTCGGACAGGCGCTTACTGAAGCTTTCTTT
- - TRBJ2-7 TRBV11-3 CASSLGATTEQYF TGTGCCAGCAGCTTAGGGGCTACTACCGAGCAGTACTTC
- - TRBJ2-5 TRBV18 CASSPDSTGAQYF TGTGCCAGCTCACCCGACAGTACCGGGGCCCAGTACTTC
- - TRBJ1-5 TRBV5-1 CASSLGGAKQPQHF TGCGCCAGCAGCCTGGGGGGGGCGAAGCAGCCCCAGCATTTT
TRBD1 - TRBJ1-1 TRBV4-2 CASSPIMAGGSGTEAFF TGTGCCAGCAGCCCAATAATGGCAGGGGGCTCGGGCACTGAAGCTTTCTTT
- - TRBJ2-1 TRBV12-3/TRBV12-4 CASSLSGHNEQFF TGTGCCAGCAGTTTGTCCGGACACAATGAGCAGTTCTTC
TRBD1 - TRBJ2-7 TRBV28 CASRAGQGLYEQYF TGTGCCAGCCGCGCGGGACAGGGTCTCTACGAGCAGTACTTC
TRBD2 - TRBJ2-3 TRBV6-2/TRBV6-3 CASSYGGGHTDTQYF TGTGCCAGCAGTTACGGCGGGGGGCACACAGATACGCAGTATTTT
- - TRBJ1-6 TRBV6-5 CASSRGGGEGSPLHF TGTGCCAGCAGTAGAGGCGGGGGAGAGGGTTCACCCCTCCACTTT
- once TRBJ1-5 TRBV2 CASTAGLSNQPQHF TGTGCCAGCACGGCCGGGCTAAGCAATCAGCCCCAGCATTTT
- - TRBJ1-1 TRBV7-9 CASSLTGLPATFF TGTGCCAGCAGTCTGACAGGCCTCCCGGCGACTTTCTTT
- - TRBJ2-5 TRBV21-1 CASKFILAPRGETQYF TGTGCCAGCAAATTTATTCTGGCTCCTCGGGGGGAGACCCAGTACTTC
- - TRBJ2-3 TRBV2 CASRAGTVASLTQYF TGTGCCAGCAGGGCGGGGACAGTAGCCTCTTTGACGCAGTATTTT
TRBD2 - TRBJ2-7 TRBV11-2 CASSFQGGMGEQYF TGTGCCAGCAGCTTTCAGGGAGGGATGGGGGAGCAGTACTTC
- - TRBJ1-6 TRBV10-2 CASSEPLRWGTDSPLHF TGCGCCAGCAGTGAGCCCCTCCGGTGGGGCACGGATTCACCCCTCCACTTT
- - TRBJ1-3 TRBV6-1 CASSERRVGSSGNTIYF TGTGCCAGCAGCGAAAGGAGGGTGGGGTCCTCTGGAAACACCATATATTTT
- - TRBJ2-3 TRBV11-3 CASSLGAATDTQYF TGTGCCAGCAGCTTGGGGGCCGCAACAGATACGCAGTATTTT
TRBD1 - TRBJ1-3 TRBV4-2 CASSQAGTGRGNTIYF TGTGCCAGCAGCCAAGCCGGGACAGGGAGAGGAAACACCATATATTTT
- - TRBJ1-3 TRBV10-3 CAISEQAGNTIYF TGTGCCATCAGTGAACAGGCGGGCAACACCATATATTTT
- - TRBJ1-6 TRBV11-3 CASSLTGTSPLHF TGTGCCAGCAGCTTAACGGGCACTTCACCCCTCCACTTT
- - TRBJ2-1 TRBV4-1 CASSLHSAGEQFF TGCGCCAGCAGCCTCCATAGCGCAGGGGAGCAGTTCTTC
- once TRBJ2-6 TRBV5-1 CASSLEVSGANVLTF TGCGCCAGCAGCTTGGAGGTTTCTGGGGCCAACGTCCTGACTTTC
- - TRBJ1-2 TRBV30 CAWSRRGVLNYGYTF TGTGCCTGGAGCCGGCGGGGGGTCCTTAACTATGGCTACACCTTC
- - TRBJ2-1 TRBV2 CASVRDGNYNEQFF TGTGCCAGCGTTCGGGACGGGAACTACAATGAGCAGTTCTTC
- - TRBJ2-7 TRBV4-1 CASSQREGELYEQYF TGCGCCAGCAGCCAAAGGGAGGGGGAACTCTACGAGCAGTACTTC
- - TRBJ2-7 TRBV10-3 CAISDTGGGYEQYF TGTGCCATCAGTGATACCGGGGGCGGCTACGAGCAGTACTTC
- - TRBJ1-1 TRBV19 CASVVNTEAFF TGTGCCAGTGTGGTGAACACTGAAGCTTTCTTT
TRBD1 - TRBJ1-1 TRBV6-2/TRBV6-3 CASSWDRKNTEAFF TGTGCCAGCAGTTGGGACAGGAAGAACACTGAAGCTTTCTTT